What follows are 20 T cell receptor beta chains derived from one specimen sequenced in a study of blood T cells in healthy people across ages. A sample-barcoded 5' primer and a J-beta primer mix were used in a second PCR of about 7 to 12 cycles. From the 5' RACE reads, TCRdb called clonotypes with MiXCR, one entry per CDR3 protein. Counted here are about 670,000 distinct CDR3 sequences, over 40% occurring once; the ten biggest clones make up roughly 30%. The source material was blood. These receptors came from a man aged 80 or over in good health.

V is TRBV9 and J is TRBJ2-5; TRBD2 is a possible D gene (5 bases). The CDR3 is 13 amino acids. Germline-derived CDR1 and CDR2 are SGDLS and YYNGEE. With 3 bases removed from V and 3 bases from J, the gap between germline ends came to 9 bases. For the CDR3, the DNA is TGTGCCAGCAGCGGAGAGGGCGAAGAGACCCAGTACTTC. Encoded protein: CASSGEGEETQYF.

This chain links TRBV7-2 with TRBJ2-5; perhaps TRBD1 as D (7 bases). Trimming pared 7 bases from V and 4 bases from J, leaving 19 bases between. The length of the CDR3 is 15 residues. CDR1 is SGHTA and CDR2 is FQGNSA in the germline V gene. Here the CDR3 DNA reads TGTGCCAGCAAAATTCCTCAGGGGGGCCGAGAGACCCAGTACTTC. Translation: CASKIPQGGRETQYF. The whole variable domain, remainder taken from reference TRBV7-2 and TRBJ2-5, is GAGVSQSPSNKVTEKGKDVELRCDPISGHTALYWYRQSLGQGLEFLIYFQGNSAPDKSGLPSDRFSAERTGGSVSTLTIQRTQQEDSAVYLCASKIPQGGRETQYFGPGTRLLVL.

Note on this clonotype: Its ends do not fully match the called genes, so a read error is possible. V and J are TRBV5-1 and TRBJ1-1; D is possibly TRBD1 (6 bases). This CDR3 region has 15 residues. Germline V gene sequence: CDR1 SGHRS, CDR2 YFSETQ. The CDR3 DNA follows: TGCACCAGCAGCTTTGAGCCGGGGGCTTTTACTGAAGCTTTCTTT. Protein sequence: CTSSFEPGAFTEAFF. Drawing the rest from reference TRBV5-1 and TRBJ1-1, the complete variable domain is KAGVTQTPRYLIKTRGQQVTLSCSPISGHRSVSWYQQTPGQGLQFLFEYFSETQRNKGNFPGRFSGRQFSNSRSEMNVSTLELGDSALYLCTSSFEPGAFTEAFFGQGTRLTVV.

The chain carries TRBV7-2 and TRBJ2-1, with 8 bases fitting TRBD2. Germline values: CDR1 SGHTA, CDR2 FQGNSA. Unmatched junction bases numbered 11, after V lost 5 bases and J lost 5 bases. CDR3 length equals 16 residues. The CDR3 DNA reads TGTGCCAGCAGCACGGGAGCGGGAGTAATCAACAATGAGCAGTTCTTC. This translates into CASSTGAGVINNEQFF. The complete variable domain, with remaining parts taken from reference TRBV7-2 and TRBJ2-1, reads GAGVSQSPSNKVTEKGKDVELRCDPISGHTALYWYRQSLGQGLEFLIYFQGNSAPDKSGLPSDRFSAERTGGSVSTLTIQRTQQEDSAVYLCASSTGAGVINNEQFFGPGTRLTVL.

The chain carries TRBV14 and TRBJ2-3, with TRBD1 matching over 8 bases. Looked up from germline, CDR1 is SGHDN and CDR2 is FVKESK. V trimming: 2 bases; J trimming: 5 bases; junction bases outside the gene matches: 6. This CDR3 is 15 amino acids long. For the CDR3, the DNA is TGTGCCAGCAGCCAAAGGACAGGGCAAATAGATACGCAGTATTTT. It codes for CASSQRTGQIDTQYF.

In this sample, this clonotype turned up a few times. This chain uses TRBV6-2 or TRBV6-3 with TRBJ2-3, with TRBD1 matching over 7 bases. In germline, CDR1 is MNHEY, CDR2 SVGEGT. V lost 7 bases to trimming and J lost 2 bases; unmatched junction nucleotides: 6. The CDR3 has 14 residues. This CDR3 is CASNTGQVTDTQYF. In DNA, the CDR3 is TGTGCCAGCAATACCGGACAGGTCACAGATACGCAGTATTTT.

This clonotype was detected a few times. The CDR3 DNA follows: TGCGCCAGCAGCCAAGCTCCGGCGGGGGGGTACAATGAGCAGTTCTTC. Translation: CASSQAPAGGYNEQFF. The chain has TRBV4-1 and TRBJ2-1; 9 positions match TRBD2. In germline, CDR1 is MGHRA, CDR2 YSYEKL. CDR3 size: 16 residues. J lost 4 bases, V lost 1 base, and 5 bases had no gene match.

This clonotype was seen a handful of times. The CDR3 DNA sequence: TGTGCCAGCAGCGTAGATTATAGCGGGATTCGATCCTACGAGCAGTACTTC. It is translated as CASSVDYSGIRSYEQYF. The chain joins TRBV9 to TRBJ2-7, with 8 bases aligning to TRBD2. This CDR3 spans 17 amino acids. Germline values: CDR1 SGDLS, CDR2 YYNGEE. The ends lost 0 bases at V and 1 base at J; junction bases unmatched: 9.

V usage is TRBV7-6 and J usage is TRBJ2-3; 8 positions agree with TRBD1. The CDR3 has 14 residues. The V gene end was trimmed by 5 bases and the J gene end by 6 bases; junction bases not matched to a gene: 7. Germline CDR1 reads SGHVS; CDR2 reads FNYEAQ. The CDR3 here is CASSVNQGADTQYF. CDR3 bases: TGTGCCAGCAGCGTCAACCAGGGGGCCGATACGCAGTATTTT.

The chain has TRBV3-1 and TRBJ2-3, with unresolved D. CDR1 and CDR2 (germline): LGHDT, YNNKEL (reference sequence). The CDR3 is 14 residues long. V lost 1 base and J 2 bases, leaving 7 bases between the germline ends. DNA of the CDR3: TGTGCCAGCAGCCAAGGGTCTAACACAGATACGCAGTATTTT. Its protein is CASSQGSNTDTQYF.

The chain couples TRBV6-2 or TRBV6-3 to TRBJ2-2, with a possible D match to TRBD1 (6 bases). The CDR3 totals 13 residues. Germline-derived CDR1 and CDR2 are MNHEY and SVGEGT. V was cut by 5 bases and J by 4 bases, with 8 bases left in between. CDR3 DNA: TGTGCCAGCAGTAGACAGGTCACCGGGGAGCTGTTTTTT. Its protein product is CASSRQVTGELFF.

This chain connects TRBV28 to TRBJ2-1; D perhaps matches TRBD2 (5 bases). Germline CDR1 and CDR2: MDHEN and SYDVKM. The length of the CDR3 is 17 residues. The V gene lost 3 bases and the J gene lost 4 bases, with 19 bases spanning the gap. The CDR3 loop reads CASSFLPSGGTYNEQFF. The CDR3 nucleotides read TGTGCCAGCAGTTTCTTGCCCAGCGGAGGAACTTACAATGAGCAGTTCTTC.

This chain connects TRBV30 to TRBJ2-5; no reliable D call. Germline V lookup: CDR1 GTSNPN, CDR2 SVGIG (reference sequence). V was cut by 0 bases and J by 2 bases, with 7 bases left in between. The CDR3 covers 13 residues. The CDR3 is CAWSVRRQETQYF. The CDR3 region has the DNA TGTGCCTGGAGTGTACGTAGACAAGAGACCCAGTACTTC.

This sequence joins TRBV28 and TRBJ1-2, with unresolved D. V was shortened by 5 bases and J by 3 bases, with 19 bases between the two germline ends. Germline CDR1 reads MDHEN; CDR2 reads SYDVKM. CDR3 length: 16 residues. Here the CDR3 DNA reads TGTGCCAGCAGTCCATCCTTTGGCCAGTCACACTATGGCTACACCTTC. Its translation is CASSPSFGQSHYGYTF.

This clonotype has a handful of counts. The CDR3 DNA sequence: TGTGCCAGCAGTGATTATGGGCCTACGACCAAAAACATTCAGTACTTC. It yields the protein CASSDYGPTTKNIQYF. This chain joins TRBV25-1 and TRBJ2-4; D gene unclear. The CDR3 totals 16 residues. The germline V gene has CDR1 MGHDK and CDR2 SYGVNS. The germline V and J ends were trimmed by 3 bases and 2 bases, with 14 bases remaining between them.

This clonotype was counted between two and nine times. With a much larger clone just one base away, this may be a read error. The CDR3 DNA is TGCGCCAGCAGTGAGGCGAGGGGTGTGGAGACCCAGTACTTC. Protein product: CASSEARGVETQYF. The chain employs TRBV10-1 and TRBJ2-5; the D call may be TRBD1 or TRBD2 (5 bases each). Deletions cut 2 bases from V and 5 bases from J, with 12 bases between. Germline V lookup: CDR1 WNHNN, CDR2 SYGVQD (reference sequence). This CDR3 comprises 14 residues.

The V call is TRBV7-2, the J call TRBJ2-3, with 10 bases that match TRBD2. Trimming took 4 bases from V and 4 from J; bases not matched to a gene: 8. This CDR3 is 16 amino acids long. Germline V CDR1 and CDR2: SGHTA, FQGNSA. CDR3: CASSSPSGGWADTQYF. Written as DNA, the CDR3 is TGTGCCAGCAGCTCCCCTAGCGGGGGATGGGCAGATACGCAGTATTTT.

To note about this clonotype: The junction departs from the called germline gene at one end, perhaps through a read error. This chain connects TRBV7-9 to TRBJ1-5; TRBD1 is a possible D gene (5 bases). The CDR3 runs 14 residues. CDR1 SEHNR and CDR2 FQNEAQ come from the germline V gene (reference sequence). The CDR3 sequence is CASSPGGVSTPRHF. For the CDR3, the DNA is TGTGCCAGCAGCCCCGGGGGGGTATCCACGCCCCGGCATTTT.

The rearrangement uses TRBV12-3 or TRBV12-4 and TRBJ2-4, with TRBD1 identical over 8 bases. This CDR3 has 15 amino acids. Trimming cost V 5 bases and J 13 bases; bases outside gene matches: 16. The CDR3 nucleotides are TGTGCCAGCAGTCACGACAGGGGACAGGCGCGTGAGCAGTACTTC. Translation gives CASSHDRGQAREQYF.

The gene calls are TRBV6-2 or TRBV6-3 and TRBJ2-5; D remains ambiguous. V lost 9 bases and J 11 bases, leaving 22 bases between the germline ends. The CDR3 covers 13 residues. Germline lookup yields CDR1 MNHEY and CDR2 SVGEGT. Here the CDR3 reads CASRPPGYNEQYF. The CDR3 nucleotides read TGTGCCAGTCGGCCCCCCGGTTACAATGAGCAGTACTTC.